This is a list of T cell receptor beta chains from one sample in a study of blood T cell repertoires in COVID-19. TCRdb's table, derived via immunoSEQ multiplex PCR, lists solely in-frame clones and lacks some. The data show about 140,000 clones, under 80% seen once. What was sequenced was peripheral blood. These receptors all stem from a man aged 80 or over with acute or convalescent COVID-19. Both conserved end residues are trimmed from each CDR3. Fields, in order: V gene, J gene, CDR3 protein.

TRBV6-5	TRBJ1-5	ASSPDRRGQPQH
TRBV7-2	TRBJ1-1	ASSPLTGLGTEAF
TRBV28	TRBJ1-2	ASTDRANYGYT
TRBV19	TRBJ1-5	ASSKRGISNQPQH
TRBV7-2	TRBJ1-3	ASSPDGRAGNTIY
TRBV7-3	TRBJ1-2	ASSLAVGGGGYT
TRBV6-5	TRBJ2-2	ATRRFRVTTGELF
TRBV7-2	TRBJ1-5	ASSPGSSNQPQH
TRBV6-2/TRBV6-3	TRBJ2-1	ASSETSGGGNEQF
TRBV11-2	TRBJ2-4	ASSPLGGWNIQY
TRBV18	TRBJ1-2	ASSPFESGAVNYGYT
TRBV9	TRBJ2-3	ASSGGLAGNIPSTDTQY
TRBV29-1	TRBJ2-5	SVAVAGRNQETQY
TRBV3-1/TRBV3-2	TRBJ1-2	ASKSQGGDGGYT
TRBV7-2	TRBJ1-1	ASSFQQVGTEAF
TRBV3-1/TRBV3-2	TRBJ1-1	ASSRGTLAEAF
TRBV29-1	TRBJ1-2	SAAGTGTNYGYT
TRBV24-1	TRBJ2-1	ATSSGNSGNEQF
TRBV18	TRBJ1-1	ASSPDRGGTEAF
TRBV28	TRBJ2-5	ASSIGGPRASGGETQY
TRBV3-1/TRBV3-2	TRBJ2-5	ASSPVGLETQY
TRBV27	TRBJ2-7	ASSRTGSSYEQY
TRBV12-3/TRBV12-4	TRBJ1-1	ASSLGLEAF
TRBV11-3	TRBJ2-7	ASSFGQGNYEQY
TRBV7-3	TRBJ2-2	ASRRQANTGELF
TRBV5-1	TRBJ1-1	ASSFTLDTNTEAF
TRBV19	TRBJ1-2	ASSLRTANYGYT
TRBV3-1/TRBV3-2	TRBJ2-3	ASSQQGAADTQY
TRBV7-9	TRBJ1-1	ASSLDSVNTEAF
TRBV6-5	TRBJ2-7	ASSNSGTGDYEQY
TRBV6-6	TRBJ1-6	ASSYRSGAGNSPLH
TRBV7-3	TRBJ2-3	ASSLGRTVTDTQY
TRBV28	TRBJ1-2	ASSLSAGGYGYT
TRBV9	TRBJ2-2	ASTPVYSGELF
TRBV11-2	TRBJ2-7	ATRGAGFYEQY
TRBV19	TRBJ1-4	ASRGTVPNEKLF